Listed here are 14 T cell receptor beta chains from one sample, sequenced in a study of cytomegalovirus exposure and HLA in healthy donors. Repertoires were generated with immunoSEQ multiplex PCR, while TCRdb's copy carries only in-frame clones and drops some. The sample lists roughly 200,000 clones; about 80% were seen once. Sequencing was performed on PBMCs. The receptor set was obtained from a woman between 18 and 30 years old in good health and CMV-seropositive.

In DNA form, the CDR3 reads TGTGCCAGCAGCGCCGGGACAGGTACTAATTCACCCCTCCACTTT. This translates into CASSAGTGTNSPLHF. J is TRBJ1-6 and V is TRBV5-4; 8 nucleotides agree with TRBD1. The V and J ends lost 4 bases and 6 bases, in that order; junction bases with no gene match: 6. The CDR3 contains 15 residues. Germline V lookup: CDR1 SGHNT, CDR2 YYREEE (reference sequence).

This chain joins TRBV10-3 and TRBJ1-1; D is undetermined. Germline assignment: CDR1 ENHRY and CDR2 SYGVKD. The CDR3 spans 14 residues. V was clipped by 6 bases and J by 1 base, with 12 bases between them. CDR3 residues: CAISDLQKNTEAFF. CDR3 nucleotide sequence: TGTGCCATCAGCGATCTACAGAAGAACACTGAAGCTTTCTTT.

The chain recombines TRBV14 with TRBJ1-1; TRBD1 matches 8 bases. V lost 1 base and J lost 5; bases outside the gene matches: 6. The CDR3 spans 15 residues. Germline values: CDR1 SGHDN, CDR2 FVKESK. The CDR3 DNA is TGTGCCAGCAGCCAAGCAGGGGGCAGGGGGACTGAAGCTTTCTTT. Translated: CASSQAGGRGTEAFF. Combining the CDR3 with reference TRBV14 and TRBJ1-1 gives the whole variable domain EAGVTQFPSHSVIEKGQTVTLRCDPISGHDNLYWYRRVMGKEIKFLLHFVKESKQDESGMPNNRFLAERTGGTYSTLKVQPAELEDSGVYFCASSQAGGRGTEAFFGQGTRLTVV.

The CDR3 DNA sequence: TGTGCCAGCAGCGGGTTAAGGGGAAACACCGGGGAGCTGTTTTTT. Protein sequence: CASSGLRGNTGELFF. V gene TRBV11-2 combines with J gene TRBJ2-2; a weak D match, TRBD1 (5 bases). Germline CDR1 reads SGHAT; CDR2 reads FQNNGV. Trimming left V 5 bases short and J 2 bases short, with 12 bases between. The CDR3 has 15 amino acids.

The chain links TRBV6-6 to TRBJ2-2; no clear D. The germline CDR1 and CDR2 sequences are MNHNY and SVGAGI (reference sequence). This CDR3 region has 12 residues. The V and J ends lost 6 bases and 4 bases respectively, with 6 bases between them. CDR3 in amino acids: CASSPGTGELFF. As DNA, the CDR3 is TGTGCCAGCAGCCCCGGCACCGGGGAGCTGTTTTTT.

CDR3 sequence (DNA): TGTGCCAGCAGCGTCGTCGTCAGCACCGGGGAGCTGTTTTTT. It yields the protein CASSVVVSTGELFF. The gene calls are TRBV7-8 and TRBJ2-2; D is undetermined. Trimming removed 5 bases from V and 4 bases from J, with 11 bases in between. Germline values: CDR1 SGHVS, CDR2 FQNEAQ. The CDR3 is 14 residues long.

The chain has TRBV19 and TRBJ1-4, with D possibly TRBD1 on 5 matching bases. This CDR3 has 16 amino acids. Trimming removed 11 bases from V and 7 bases from J, with 26 bases in between. Germline V gene lookup returns CDR1 LNHDA and CDR2 SQIVND (reference sequence). CDR3 sequence (DNA): TGTGCCGTCAGCGGGGGTTCGTCAAGTGTGGGTGAAAAACTGTTTTTT. Translating it yields CAVSGGSSSVGEKLFF.

The chain links TRBV27 to TRBJ2-7, with TRBD2 matching over 10 bases. Germline trimming cut 10 bases from V and 4 bases from J; bases unmatched to any gene: 13. This CDR3 contains 15 residues. The V gene's germline CDR1 is MNHEY and CDR2 SMNVEV (reference sequence). The CDR3 sequence: CATGVELTSGYEQYF. CDR3 nucleotide sequence: TGTGCCACCGGGGTTGAGCTGACTAGCGGGTACGAGCAGTACTTC.

This rearrangement joins TRBV5-1 to TRBJ2-5; D gene uncertain. Per germline, CDR1 SGHRS and CDR2 YFSETQ. The CDR3 runs 12 residues. V was pared by 0 bases and J by 5 bases, with 5 bases between. CDR3 in DNA: TGCGCCAGCAGCTTGGACGGGGAGACCCAGTACTTC. Its translation: CASSLDGETQYF. Full variable domain (remainder filled in from reference TRBV5-1 and TRBJ2-5): KAGVTQTPRYLIKTRGQQVTLSCSPISGHRSVSWYQQTPGQGLQFLFEYFSETQRNKGNFPGRFSGRQFSNSRSEMNVSTLELGDSALYLCASSLDGETQYFGPGTRLLVL.

The J gene is TRBJ1-2, the V gene TRBV6-1, with TRBD1 identical over 8 bases. The J segment lost 3 bases and the V segment lost 1 base, leaving 1 base of the junction unmatched. The CDR3 extends over 14 amino acids. Germline V gene sequence: CDR1 MNHNS, CDR2 SASEGT. CDR3: CASSEEQGDYGYTF. CDR3 DNA sequence: TGTGCCAGCAGTGAAGAACAGGGGGACTATGGCTACACCTTC.

The chain joins TRBV28 to TRBJ2-5, with a weak D call TRBD1 (6 bases). Germline CDR1 is MDHEN and CDR2 is SYDVKM. CDR3 length: 16 amino acids. V lost 4 bases, J lost 3 bases, and 18 bases lay in between. CDR3 in DNA: TGTGCCAGCAGTTCGCCGGGACACACTTTAGAAGAGACCCAGTACTTC. It yields the protein CASSSPGHTLEETQYF.

The chain links TRBV2 to TRBJ1-2; a possible D gene is TRBD1 (5 bases). V lost 7 bases, J lost 6 bases, and 21 bases lay in between. CDR1 and CDR2 from the germline V gene are SNHLY and FYNNEI. The CDR3 loop spans 15 amino acids. CDR3 amino acids: CASTAVTPGANGYTF. The CDR3 bases are TGTGCCAGCACCGCCGTGACACCTGGGGCCAATGGCTACACCTTC. Together with reference TRBV2 and TRBJ1-2, the CDR3 gives the full variable domain: EPEVTQTPSHQVTQMGQEVILRCVPISNHLYFYWYRQILGQKVEFLVSFYNNEISEKSEIFDDQFSVERPDGSNFTLKIRSTKLEDSAMYFCASTAVTPGANGYTFGSGTRLTVV.

This clone was detected a few times. The same CDR3 is also encoded by other DNA sequences in this sample. The rearrangement links TRBV7-9 to TRBJ1-5; D not resolved. The CDR3 is made up of 12 amino acids. CDR1 and CDR2 (germline): SEHNR, FQNEAQ (reference sequence). V gave up 1 base and J gave up 6 bases, with 4 bases separating them. The CDR3 here is CASSLVSQPQHF. The CDR3 coding sequence is TGTGCCAGCAGCTTAGTGAGTCAGCCCCAGCATTTT.

In its sample, this clone was seen once. The chain combines TRBV4-1 with TRBJ2-7, with TRBD2 identical over 8 bases. This CDR3 has 15 amino acids. The junction had 6 bases not matched to a gene; V was cut back by 5 bases and J by 0 bases. The germline CDR1 and CDR2 sequences are MGHRA and YSYEKL. CDR3 amino acids: CASSSLAGRSYEQYF. Here the CDR3 DNA reads TGCGCCAGCAGCTCCCTAGCGGGTCGCTCCTACGAGCAGTACTTC.